The 29 T cell receptor beta chains below come from one sample, sequenced in a study of neurological immune-mediated disorders. TCRdb analysed the 5' RACE reads with MiXCR anew, one entry per CDR3 protein. The repertoire holds roughly 45,000 distinct CDR3 sequences, with about an eighth as singletons. The time point was: longitudinal time-point 2. Source material: PBMCs. The receptors shown here come from a male donor with HTLV-1-associated myelopathy (HAM/TSP).

This clonotype was counted many times. The J gene is TRBJ1-2, the V gene TRBV7-9, with 8 bases lining up with TRBD1. Per germline, CDR1 SEHNR and CDR2 FQNEAQ (reference sequence). The CDR3 runs 14 residues. The V segment lost 4 bases and the J segment 8 bases; nucleotides outside the gene matches: 9. Written as DNA, the CDR3 is TGTGCCAGCAGCTCCCCCGGCCGGACAGGGGGCTACACCTTC. Translation gives CASSSPGRTGGYTF.

V gene TRBV21-1 combines with J gene TRBJ2-3; the table's D call TRBD1 went unverified against the DNA. TRBV21-1 is a pseudogene locus. The CDR3 runs to 16 residues. The CDR3 DNA follows: TGTGCCAGCACCCCTAAGACCACCTTTTACACAGATACGCATTATTTT. This codes for CASTPKTTFYTDTHYF.

This clonotype was counted ten times or more. The gene calls are TRBV7-8 and TRBJ1-2; 8 bases agree with TRBD1. Trimming cost V 4 bases and J 5 bases; bases outside gene matches: 3. Looked up from germline, CDR1 is SGHVS and CDR2 is FQNEAQ. This CDR3 has 13 amino acids. The CDR3 nucleotides are TGTGCCAGCAGCTCTCGGACAGGGTATGGCTACACCTTC. Translation gives CASSSRTGYGYTF.

This clonotype came up many times. The chain recombines TRBV6-2 or TRBV6-3 with TRBJ2-4, with D possibly called TRBD1 or TRBD2 (6 bases each). The germline V gene has CDR1 MNHEY and CDR2 SVGEGT. The CDR3 consists of 15 residues. V was trimmed by 4 bases and J by 2 bases, leaving 12 bases between them. CDR3 sequence: CASSSRGPSKNIQYF. For the CDR3, the DNA is TGTGCCAGCAGTTCTCGGGGGCCCTCCAAAAACATTCAGTACTTC.

This clonotype was detected many times. The V gene is TRBV12-3 or TRBV12-4, the J gene TRBJ1-3; D is uncertain. V dropped 3 bases and J dropped 0 bases, with 12 bases sitting between them. The CDR3 has 16 amino acids. CDR3 in amino acids: CASSFPQQISGNTIYF. For the CDR3, the DNA is TGTGCCAGCAGTTTCCCCCAACAGATCTCTGGAAACACCATATATTTT.

This clonotype was detected many times. This chain uses TRBV5-1 with TRBJ1-1; no reliable D call. The germline V gene has CDR1 SGHRS and CDR2 YFSETQ. The ends were cut back, 1 base at V and 2 bases at J, with 9 bases in the middle. The CDR3 sequence is 14 residues long. The CDR3: CASSLTSLNTEAFF. The CDR3 region has the DNA TGCGCCAGCAGCTTGACTTCTTTAAACACTGAAGCTTTCTTT.

For the CDR3, the DNA is TGTGCCAGTCTCTACAGGGGGTTGGCACCTAATGAAAAACTGTTTTTT. Its translation is CASLYRGLAPNEKLFF. This chain links TRBV6-1 with TRBJ1-4; 8 bases agree with TRBD1. With 9 bases clipped from V and 3 bases from J, the junction kept 12 bases outside the gene matches. This CDR3 comprises 16 residues. Germline CDR1 is MNHNS and CDR2 is SASEGT.

This clonotype occurred many times. The chain links TRBV12-3 or TRBV12-4 to TRBJ1-3; D unclear. Trimming removed 2 bases at V and 2 bases at J, with 10 bases between. There are 15 residues in the CDR3. CDR3 amino acids: CASSLIGSPGNTIYF. The CDR3 bases are TGTGCCAGCAGTTTAATCGGTAGTCCTGGAAACACCATATATTTT.

This clonotype occurred many times. The chain links TRBV10-3 to TRBJ2-4; tentatively, D is TRBD1 (6 bases). Trimming removed 3 bases at V and 0 bases at J, with 12 bases between. The CDR3 contains 16 residues. Per germline, CDR1 ENHRY and CDR2 SYGVKD. CDR3 nucleotides: TGTGCCATCAGTGAAACAGGGACGGGAGCCAAAAACATTCAGTACTTC. Protein product: CAISETGTGAKNIQYF.

To note about this clonotype: A much more abundant neighbour one base away suggests this may be a read error. The V gene is TRBV20-1, the J gene TRBJ2-3; maybe TRBD2 (5 bases). V dropped 5 bases and J dropped 6 bases, with 9 bases sitting between them. CDR3 length equals 11 residues. The germline CDR1 and CDR2 sequences are DFQATT and SNEGSKA (reference sequence). CDR3 residues: CSAARADTQYF. The DNA for the CDR3 is TGCAGTGCTGCGAGGGCCGATACGCAGTATTTT.

Turning to this clonotype: One end of the junction varies from germline; a read error may be responsible. The V call is TRBV20-1, the J call TRBJ2-1; 11 bases match TRBD2. CDR3 length: 14 amino acids. Germline V gene data show CDR1 as DFQATT and CDR2 as SNEGSKA (reference sequence). Written as DNA, the CDR3 is TGCAGTGTTAGAGGGACTAGCGGTTTTAATGAGCAGTTCTTC. Encoded protein: CSVRGTSGFNEQFF.

This clonotype came up many times. The genes are TRBV5-1 and TRBJ1-1, with a possible D match to TRBD1 (6 bases). Trimming pared 3 bases from V and 8 bases from J, leaving 17 bases between. The germline CDR1 and CDR2 sequences are SGHRS and YFSETQ. The CDR3 runs 14 residues. CDR3 protein: CASSSNTGIREAFF. CDR3 coding DNA: TGCGCCAGCAGCTCTAATACAGGGATACGGGAAGCTTTCTTT.

This clonotype was seen at least ten times. J is TRBJ2-2 and V is TRBV20-1; D not certain. This CDR3 is built from 13 residues. V lost 2 bases, J lost 0 bases, and 4 bases lay in between. Germline CDR1 and CDR2: DFQATT and SNEGSKA (reference sequence). The CDR3 spells CSARLANTGELFF. The CDR3 DNA reads as TGCAGTGCTAGACTCGCGAACACCGGGGAGCTGTTTTTT.

This clonotype has ten or more counts. The chain combines TRBV6-1 with TRBJ2-7; D gene ambiguous. The CDR3 is 14 residues long. Trimming removed 7 bases from V and 3 bases from J, with 16 bases in between. Germline CDR1 reads MNHNS; CDR2 reads SASEGT. DNA for the CDR3: TGTGCCAGCACTGTGAGTTGGACGAACTACGAGCAGTACTTC. Its translation is CASTVSWTNYEQYF.

This clonotype has ten or more counts. V and J are TRBV7-8 and TRBJ2-5; TRBD2 matches at 10 bases. Germline CDR1 reads SGHVS; CDR2 reads FQNEAQ. This CDR3 is built from 18 residues. Germline trimming cut 0 bases from V and 2 bases from J; bases unmatched to any gene: 9. As DNA, the CDR3 is TGTGCCAGCAGCTTAGCCCCCCTAGCGGGGGTCGGTCAAGAGACCCAGTACTTC. This gives the protein CASSLAPLAGVGQETQYF.

This clonotype was detected many times. The chain combines TRBV20-1 with TRBJ1-2; D is uncertain. Germline values: CDR1 DFQATT, CDR2 SNEGSKA (reference sequence). Trimming stripped 6 bases from V and 4 bases from J, with 12 bases between. This CDR3 has 12 residues. The CDR3 region has the DNA TGCAGTGCGAAGGATGGCACCTATGGCTACACCTTC. This encodes CSAKDGTYGYTF.

This clonotype was seen repeatedly, ten times or more. J is TRBJ2-2 and V is TRBV7-2; TRBD2 matches 10 bases. V shed 5 bases and J 4 bases; nucleotides not matched to a gene: 4. The CDR3 contains 15 residues. From germline, CDR1 is SGHTA and CDR2 FQGNSA. DNA of the CDR3: TGTGCCAGCAGCCTTCGGACTAGCGGCACCGGGGAGCTGTTTTTT. It specifies CASSLRTSGTGELFF.

This clonotype was detected ten times or more. The CDR3 coding sequence is TGCGCCAGCAGCTTGGCCGTGAGCGCCCAAGAGACCCAGTACTTC. This translates into CASSLAVSAQETQYF. The chain has TRBV5-1 and TRBJ2-5, with D hard to call. The germline V gene has CDR1 SGHRS and CDR2 YFSETQ. The length of the CDR3 is 15 residues. V gave up 0 bases and J gave up 1 base, with 10 bases separating them.

This clonotype has a count of ten or more. V is TRBV7-2 and J is TRBJ1-5; possibly TRBD1 for D (5 bases). Germline loops: CDR1 SGHTA, CDR2 FQGNSA. Trimming removed 2 bases from V and 5 bases from J, with 13 bases in between. The CDR3 covers 15 residues. The CDR3 nucleotides are TGTGCCAGCAGCTTAAAGGGTAGGGGTGATCAGCCCCAGCATTTT. Its translation: CASSLKGRGDQPQHF.

This clonotype came up many times. The J gene is TRBJ2-1, the V gene TRBV11-3; D not certain. Germline values: CDR1 SGHNT, CDR2 YENEEA. There are 12 residues in the CDR3. Deletions cut 1 base from V and 9 bases from J, with 7 bases between. The CDR3, as DNA: TGTGCCAGCAGCTTAGGGTTCGGTGAGCAGTTCTTC. It codes for CASSLGFGEQFF.

This clonotype was seen many times. The chain links TRBV6-2 or TRBV6-3 to TRBJ2-2; D is ambiguous. The CDR3 is made up of 12 amino acids. CDR1 MNHEY and CDR2 SVGEGT come from the germline V gene. The germline V and J ends were trimmed by 6 bases and 2 bases, with 4 bases remaining between them. The DNA of the CDR3 is TGTGCCAGCAGAGGTAACACCGGGGAGCTGTTTTTT. This encodes CASRGNTGELFF.

This clonotype was seen repeatedly, ten times or more. V usage is TRBV7-9 and J usage is TRBJ2-3; 9 nucleotides match TRBD1. Trimming removed 3 bases from V and 5 bases from J; junction bases left unmatched: 3. This CDR3 is 14 amino acids long. Looked up from germline, CDR1 is SEHNR and CDR2 is FQNEAQ (reference sequence). The CDR3 nucleotides read TGTGCCAGCAGCTTTGGGACAGGGTTAGATACGCAGTATTTT. Translating it yields CASSFGTGLDTQYF.

This clonotype was observed at least ten times. This chain links TRBV9 with TRBJ2-1, with TRBD2 identical over 10 bases. This CDR3 is 18 amino acids long. The germline CDR1 and CDR2 sequences are SGDLS and YYNGEE. V gave up 4 bases and J gave up 4 bases; unmatched junction bases: 14. CDR3 nucleotides: TGTGCCAGCAGCCCCCAGCCCTTCCTAGCGGGGGTTTACAATGAGCAGTTCTTC. This sequence encodes CASSPQPFLAGVYNEQFF.

This clonotype was seen many times. The CDR3 loop is CASSPPSGTLYTGELFF. Written as DNA, the CDR3 is TGTGCCAGCAGCCCCCCGTCGGGGACTCTGTACACCGGGGAGCTGTTTTTT. This chain uses TRBV21-1 with TRBJ2-2; TRBD1 was called by the table and not checked on the DNA. TRBV21-1 is reported as a pseudogene. There are 17 residues in the CDR3.

This clonotype was observed many times. The rearrangement uses TRBV20-1 and TRBJ2-3; D may match TRBD1 or TRBD2 (5 bases each). With 5 bases removed from V and 9 bases from J, the gap between germline ends came to 15 bases. CDR1 DFQATT and CDR2 SNEGSKA come from the germline V gene (reference sequence). The CDR3 is 12 residues long. The CDR3 here is CSAGTTFNTQYF. The CDR3, as DNA: TGCAGTGCTGGGACGACTTTCAACACGCAGTATTTT.

This clonotype was picked up many times. CDR3 nucleotide sequence: TGTGCCACCAGCAGAGATAACCTAGGGACGTGGCAGGATACGCAGTATTTT. Amino acid sequence: CATSRDNLGTWQDTQYF. The chain is built from TRBV15 and TRBJ2-3, with D perhaps TRBD1 or TRBD2 (5 bases each). Germline V gives CDR1 LNHNV, CDR2 YYDKDF (reference sequence). V lost 0 bases, J lost 6 bases, and 19 bases lay in between. The CDR3 has 17 residues.

The table lists this clonotype with many counts. V gene TRBV11-2 combines with J gene TRBJ1-1; unclear D gene. The germline V gene encodes CDR1 SGHAT and CDR2 FQNNGV. V lost 2 bases and J 0 bases, leaving 10 bases between the germline ends. CDR3 length: 15 amino acids. The CDR3 DNA sequence: TGTGCCAGCAGCTTACCCACACCCTTGAACACTGAAGCTTTCTTT. Protein: CASSLPTPLNTEAFF. Together with reference TRBV11-2 and TRBJ1-1, the CDR3 gives the full variable domain: EAGVAQSPRYKIIEKRQSVAFWCNPISGHATLYWYQQILGQGPKLLIQFQNNGVVDDSQLPKDRFSAERLKGVDSTLKIQPAKLEDSAVYLCASSLPTPLNTEAFFGQGTRLTVV.

This clonotype was recorded many times. The chain joins TRBV7-2 to TRBJ2-5; TRBD2 matches at 16 bases. Germline-derived CDR1 and CDR2 are SGHTA and FQGNSA. The CDR3 has 18 amino acids. The J segment lost 5 bases and the V segment lost 5 bases, leaving 11 bases of the junction unmatched. The CDR3 sequence: CASSTGLAGGPRWETQYF. The CDR3 nucleotides are TGTGCCAGCAGCACGGGACTAGCGGGGGGGCCTAGGTGGGAGACCCAGTACTTC.

This clonotype appeared many times. The chain has TRBV4-3 and TRBJ1-6; no clear D gene. CDR1 LGHNA and CDR2 YSLEER come from the germline V gene. Deletions cut 3 bases from V and 4 bases from J, with 16 bases between. This CDR3 is 17 amino acids long. This chain's CDR3 is CASSHSKTADYNSPLHF. The CDR3 nucleotides read TGCGCCAGCAGCCATAGTAAAACGGCTGATTATAATTCACCCCTCCACTTT.